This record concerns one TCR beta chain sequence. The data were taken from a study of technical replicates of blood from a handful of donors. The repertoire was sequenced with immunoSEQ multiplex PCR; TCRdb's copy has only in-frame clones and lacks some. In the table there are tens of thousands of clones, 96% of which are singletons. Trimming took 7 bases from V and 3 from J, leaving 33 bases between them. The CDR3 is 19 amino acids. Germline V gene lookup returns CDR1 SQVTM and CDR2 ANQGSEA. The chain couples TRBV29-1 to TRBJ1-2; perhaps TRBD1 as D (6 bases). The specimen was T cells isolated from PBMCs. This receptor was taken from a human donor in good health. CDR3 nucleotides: TGCAGCGCCTCAGGAGTACCTCAAGAACAGAGGGGGTTCGACTATGGCTACACCTTC. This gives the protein CSASGVPQEQRGFDYGYTF.